These 15 T cell receptor beta chains share one sample of origin, sequenced in a study of neurological immune-mediated disorders. MiXCR was run by TCRdb on the 5' RACE reads, yielding one entry per CDR3 protein. The repertoire holds roughly 19,000 distinct CDR3 sequences, with about 16% as singletons. Sequences were obtained from PBMCs. The receptors come from a female donor with HTLV-1-associated myelopathy (HAM/TSP).

This clonotype has at least ten counts. One junction end disagrees with the germline gene, perhaps due to a read error. V usage is TRBV24-1 and J usage is TRBJ2-3; weak D call: TRBD1 (5 bases). CDR1 KGHDR and CDR2 SFDVKD come from the germline V gene. CDR3 length: 14 amino acids. The CDR3 DNA follows: TGCTCCACCAGCGATGGGGCAGAAACAGATACGCAGTATTTT. Encoded protein: CSTSDGAETDTQYF.

This clonotype was detected ten times or more. The V gene is TRBV7-9, the J gene TRBJ2-1, with TRBD2 as a possible D gene (6 bases). This CDR3 region has 18 residues. Germline V gives CDR1 SEHNR, CDR2 FQNEAQ (reference sequence). V was clipped by 5 bases and J by 6 bases, with 26 bases between them. The CDR3 sequence is CASSPKPSDRPIGNEQFF. The CDR3 DNA reads as TGTGCCAGCAGCCCGAAGCCTAGCGACCGCCCCATCGGCAATGAGCAGTTCTTC.

This clonotype was observed at least ten times. V gene TRBV9 combines with J gene TRBJ1-3, with 7 bases matching TRBD1. CDR3 length: 17 residues. The germline V gene has CDR1 SGDLS and CDR2 YYNGEE. V trimming: 3 bases; J trimming: 0 bases; junction bases outside the gene matches: 9. CDR3 protein: CASSAGQAFRSGNTIYF. The CDR3 bases are TGTGCCAGCAGCGCCGGACAGGCCTTCCGCTCTGGAAACACCATATATTTT.

This clonotype was seen ten or more times. The chain has TRBV12-3 or TRBV12-4 and TRBJ1-1; perhaps TRBD1 as D (5 bases). This CDR3 contains 13 residues. The V end was cut by 5 bases, the J end by 4 bases, with 11 bases between. The CDR3 nucleotides read TGTGCCAGCAGTAACAGGTATCGCACTGAAGCTTTCTTT. Its protein product is CASSNRYRTEAFF.

A word on this clonotype: One junction end disagrees with the germline gene, perhaps due to a read error. The genes are TRBV24-1 and TRBJ2-1; tentatively, D is TRBD2 (5 bases). CDR3 size: 18 residues. Germline V CDR1 and CDR2: KGHDR, SFDVKD. The CDR3 coding sequence is TGTGACACCAGTGATCCCCCCCCTTTTAGCGAGAGGTTCGATGAGCAGTTCTTC. Its protein is CDTSDPPPFSERFDEQFF.

The V and J genes are TRBV20-1 and TRBJ2-1; TRBD2 matches at 12 bases. In germline, CDR1 is DFQATT, CDR2 SNEGSKA (reference sequence). J was trimmed by 5 bases and V by 6 bases; bases with no gene match: 5. The CDR3 spans 14 residues. The CDR3 region is CSALRTSGNNEQFF. CDR3 coding DNA: TGCAGTGCCCTAAGGACTAGCGGGAACAATGAGCAGTTCTTC.

This clonotype was detected ten times or more. This chain joins TRBV7-2 and TRBJ2-7, with D uncertain. The CDR3 loop spans 12 amino acids. V lost 4 bases and J lost 3, with 7 bases in between. Germline loops: CDR1 SGHTA, CDR2 FQGNSA. CDR3 in DNA: TGTGCCAGCAGCTCCGACCACTACGAGCAGTACTTC. It codes for CASSSDHYEQYF.

This clonotype ranks as medium-sized. The CDR3 bases are TGTGCCAGCGTCGGGACAGGGGGTAGTGACTACACCTTC. Its protein is CASVGTGGSDYTF. This rearrangement joins TRBV2 to TRBJ1-2, with 11 nucleotides matching TRBD1. The CDR3 consists of 13 residues. The V and J ends lost 8 bases and 10 bases, in that order; junction bases with no gene match: 9. Per the germline V gene, CDR1 is SNHLY and CDR2 is FYNNEI.

This clonotype was picked up many times. The chain carries TRBV7-2 and TRBJ1-4, with TRBD1 identical over 9 bases. J was trimmed by 7 bases and V by 5 bases; bases with no gene match: 8. The CDR3 consists of 15 residues. Germline CDR1 reads SGHTA; CDR2 reads FQGNSA. CDR3 loop: CASSVQQGAGEKLFF. CDR3 DNA: TGTGCCAGCAGCGTACAACAGGGGGCGGGTGAAAAACTGTTTTTT.

This clonotype was picked up many times. The chain is built from TRBV15 and TRBJ2-3; perhaps TRBD2 as D (5 bases). Between the trimmed V and J ends, which lost 1 base and 4 bases, there was a span of 12 bases. Germline V gives CDR1 LNHNV, CDR2 YYDKDF (reference sequence). The CDR3 is 15 residues long. The CDR3 nucleotides are TGTGCCACCAGCAGAGGGCTAGAGGAGGCAGATACGCAGTATTTT. Translating gives CATSRGLEEADTQYF.

Ten or more counts support this clonotype. J is TRBJ2-4 and V is TRBV20-1; D is unclear. Germline V gene lookup returns CDR1 DFQATT and CDR2 SNEGSKA (reference sequence). V was shortened by 1 base and J by 5 bases, with 15 bases between the two germline ends. The CDR3 has 15 residues. The CDR3 sequence: CSARASSTRQNIQYF. CDR3 nucleotide sequence: TGCAGTGCTAGAGCCTCGAGCACTCGTCAAAACATTCAGTACTTC.

This clonotype has more than one count but fewer than ten. This chain links TRBV12-3 or TRBV12-4 with TRBJ2-3; D gene ambiguous. The CDR3 runs to 14 residues. The CDR3 region has the DNA TGTGCTAATCCCCGGGCGCCTAGCACAGATACGCAGTATTTT. Its protein product is CANPRAPSTDTQYF.

Concerning this clonotype itself: Germline is not matched at one junction end, which may reflect a read error. DNA of the CDR3: TGCAGTGCAACCGGGACCCGGAAGACCGGGGAGTTGTTTTTT. Its translation is CSATGTRKTGELFF. The chain recombines TRBV20-1 with TRBJ2-2, with D perhaps matching TRBD1 or TRBD2 (5 bases each). Germline assignment: CDR1 DFQATT and CDR2 SNEGSKA (reference sequence). This CDR3 spans 14 amino acids.

This clonotype was counted ten times or more. The genes are TRBV20-1 and TRBJ1-4; unclear D gene. Germline lookup yields CDR1 DFQATT and CDR2 SNEGSKA (reference sequence). Trimming cost V 8 bases and J 3 bases, with 13 bases left between them. This CDR3 spans 13 amino acids. The CDR3 region is CSLKESSNEKLFF. The CDR3 coding sequence is TGCAGTCTTAAGGAGAGTTCTAATGAAAAACTGTTTTTT.

This clonotype was recorded many times. The V call is TRBV3-1, the J call TRBJ1-2; D not resolved. V was cut by 0 bases and J by 2 bases, with 13 bases left in between. CDR1 is LGHDT and CDR2 is YNNKEL in the germline V gene (reference sequence). The CDR3 is made up of 16 amino acids. CDR3: CASSQDLTDLNYGYTF. The CDR3 DNA sequence: TGTGCCAGCAGCCAAGATCTTACGGACTTAAACTATGGCTACACCTTC.